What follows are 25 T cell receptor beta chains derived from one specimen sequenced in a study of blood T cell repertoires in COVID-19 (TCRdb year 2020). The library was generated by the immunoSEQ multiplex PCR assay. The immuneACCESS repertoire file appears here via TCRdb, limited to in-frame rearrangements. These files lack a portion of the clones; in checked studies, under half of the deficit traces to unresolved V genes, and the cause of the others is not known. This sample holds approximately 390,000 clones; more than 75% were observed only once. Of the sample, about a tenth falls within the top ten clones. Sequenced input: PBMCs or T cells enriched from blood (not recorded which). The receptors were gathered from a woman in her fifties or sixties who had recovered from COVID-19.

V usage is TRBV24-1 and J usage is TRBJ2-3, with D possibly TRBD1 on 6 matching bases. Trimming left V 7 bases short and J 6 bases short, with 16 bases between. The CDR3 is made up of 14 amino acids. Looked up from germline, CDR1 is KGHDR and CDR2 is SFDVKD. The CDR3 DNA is TGTGCCACCAGCCAGACAGGAGTAGAGGATACGCAGTATTTT. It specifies CATSQTGVEDTQYF.

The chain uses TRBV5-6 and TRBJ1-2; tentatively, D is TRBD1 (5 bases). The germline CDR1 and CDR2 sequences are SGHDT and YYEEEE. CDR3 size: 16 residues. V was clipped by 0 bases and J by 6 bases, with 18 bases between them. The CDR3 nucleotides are TGTGCCAGCAGCTTGGAAGCAGCACAAAGCAGGGATGGCTACACCTTC. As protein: CASSLEAAQSRDGYTF.

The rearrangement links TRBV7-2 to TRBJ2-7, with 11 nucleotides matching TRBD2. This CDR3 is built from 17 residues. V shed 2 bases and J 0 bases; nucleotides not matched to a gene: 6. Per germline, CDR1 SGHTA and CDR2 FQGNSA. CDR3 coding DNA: TGTGCCAGCAGCTTAAGACTAGCGGGAATCAGCTCCTACGAGCAGTACTTC. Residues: CASSLRLAGISSYEQYF.

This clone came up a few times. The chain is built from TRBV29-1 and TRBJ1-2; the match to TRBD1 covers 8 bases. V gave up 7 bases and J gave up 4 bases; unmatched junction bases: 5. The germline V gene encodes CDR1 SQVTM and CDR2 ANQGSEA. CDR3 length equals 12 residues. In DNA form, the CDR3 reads TGCAGCGCCGACAGGGGCCCCTATGGCTACACCTTC. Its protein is CSADRGPYGYTF.

The CDR3, as DNA: TGTGCCAGCAGTGCGGGTAGGGGGTCCGGTGAAAAACTGTTTTTT. Translated: CASSAGRGSGEKLFF. The rearrangement links TRBV25-1 to TRBJ1-4; the D gene is possibly TRBD1 (6 bases). Trimming stripped 4 bases from V and 7 bases from J, with 16 bases between. Germline values: CDR1 MGHDK, CDR2 SYGVNS. The CDR3 contains 15 residues.

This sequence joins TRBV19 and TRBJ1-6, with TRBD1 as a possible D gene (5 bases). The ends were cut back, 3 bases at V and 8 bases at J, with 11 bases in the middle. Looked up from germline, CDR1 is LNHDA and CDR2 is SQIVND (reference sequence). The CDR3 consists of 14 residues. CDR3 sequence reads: CASSMGTGDSPLHF. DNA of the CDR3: TGTGCCAGTAGTATGGGGACGGGGGATTCACCCCTCCACTTT.

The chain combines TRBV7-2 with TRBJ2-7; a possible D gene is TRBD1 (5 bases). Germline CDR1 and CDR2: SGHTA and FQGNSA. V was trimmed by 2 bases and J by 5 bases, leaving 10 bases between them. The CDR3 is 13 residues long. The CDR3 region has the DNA TGTGCCAGCAGCTTATCAGGGATGAACGAGCAGTACTTC. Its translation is CASSLSGMNEQYF.

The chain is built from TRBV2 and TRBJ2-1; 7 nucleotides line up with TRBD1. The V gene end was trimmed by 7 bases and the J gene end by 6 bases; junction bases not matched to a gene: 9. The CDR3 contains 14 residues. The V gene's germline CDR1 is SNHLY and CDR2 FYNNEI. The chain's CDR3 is CASNRQGFLNEQFF. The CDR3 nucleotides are TGTGCCAGCAACCGACAGGGTTTTCTCAATGAGCAGTTCTTC.

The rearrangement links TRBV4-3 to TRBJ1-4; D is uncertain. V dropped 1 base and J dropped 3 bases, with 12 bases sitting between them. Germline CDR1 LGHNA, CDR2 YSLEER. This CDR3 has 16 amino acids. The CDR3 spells CASSQAYADSNEKLFF. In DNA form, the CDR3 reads TGCGCCAGCAGCCAAGCCTACGCGGACTCTAATGAAAAACTGTTTTTT.

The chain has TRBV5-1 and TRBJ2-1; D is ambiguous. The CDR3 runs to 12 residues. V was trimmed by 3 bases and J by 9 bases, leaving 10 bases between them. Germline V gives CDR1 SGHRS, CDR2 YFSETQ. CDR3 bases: TGCGCCAGCAGCTGGGCCGTTAGTGAGCAGTTCTTC. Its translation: CASSWAVSEQFF.

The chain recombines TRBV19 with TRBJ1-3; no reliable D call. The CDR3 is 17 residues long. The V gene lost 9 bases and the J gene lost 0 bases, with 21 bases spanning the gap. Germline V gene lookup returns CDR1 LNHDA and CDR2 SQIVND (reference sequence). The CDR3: CASLSRKSLGSGNTIYF. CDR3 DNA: TGTGCCAGCCTTAGCCGGAAAAGTCTTGGCTCTGGAAACACCATATATTTT.

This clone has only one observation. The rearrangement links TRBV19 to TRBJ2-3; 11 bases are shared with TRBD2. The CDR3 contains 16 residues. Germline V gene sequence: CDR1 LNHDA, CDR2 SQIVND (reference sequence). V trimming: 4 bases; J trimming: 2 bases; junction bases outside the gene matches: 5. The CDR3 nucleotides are TGTGCCAGTAGTACGGGGACTAGCGGAGCCACAGATACGCAGTATTTT. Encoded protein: CASSTGTSGATDTQYF.

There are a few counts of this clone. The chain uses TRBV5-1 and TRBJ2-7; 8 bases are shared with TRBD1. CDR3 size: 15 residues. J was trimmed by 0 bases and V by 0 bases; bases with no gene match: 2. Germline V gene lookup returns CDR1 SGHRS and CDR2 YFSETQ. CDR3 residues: CASSLGTGTSYEQYF. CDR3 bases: TGCGCCAGCAGCTTGGGGACAGGGACCTCCTACGAGCAGTACTTC.

The CDR3 here is CASSLSSPSGGGTDTQYF. CDR3 DNA sequence: TGTGCCAGCAGTTTATCGTCGCCTAGCGGGGGGGGCACAGATACGCAGTATTTT. The gene calls are TRBV27 and TRBJ2-3, with TRBD2 matching 12 bases. Germline V gene data show CDR1 as MNHEY and CDR2 as SMNVEV (reference sequence). This CDR3 spans 18 amino acids. Trimming took 0 bases from V and 1 from J; bases not matched to a gene: 5.

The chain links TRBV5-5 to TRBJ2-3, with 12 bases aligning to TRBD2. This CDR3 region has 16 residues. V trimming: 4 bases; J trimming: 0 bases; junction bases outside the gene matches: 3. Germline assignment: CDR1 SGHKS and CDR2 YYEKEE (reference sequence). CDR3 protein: CASSLGLAGSTDTQYF. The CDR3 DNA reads TGTGCCAGCAGCCTCGGACTAGCGGGGAGCACAGATACGCAGTATTTT.

The CDR3 here is CASSHAGTDAYQPQHF. CDR3 bases: TGTGCCAGCAGTCACGCCGGGACAGACGCTTATCAGCCCCAGCATTTT. V and J are TRBV27 and TRBJ1-5; 7 bases are a match to TRBD1. The CDR3 totals 16 residues. Trimming at V came to 5 bases and at J to 5 bases, leaving 12 bases not matched to a gene. Germline CDR1 and CDR2: MNHEY and SMNVEV (reference sequence).

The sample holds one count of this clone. The CDR3 loop is CATASGGQVERKWGYTF. The CDR3 bases are TGTGCCACAGCATCTGGGGGACAGGTAGAAAGAAAATGGGGCTACACCTTC. The V gene is TRBV25-1, the J gene TRBJ1-2; 8 positions match TRBD1. The CDR3 is 17 amino acids. Germline assignment: CDR1 MGHDK and CDR2 SYGVNS. J gave up 8 bases and V 10 bases, and 24 bases lay outside the gene matches.

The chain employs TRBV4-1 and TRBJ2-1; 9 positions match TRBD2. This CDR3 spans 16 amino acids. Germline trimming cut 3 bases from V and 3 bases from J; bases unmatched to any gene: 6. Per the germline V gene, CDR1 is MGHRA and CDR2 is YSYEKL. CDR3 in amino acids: CASSQSAGGIYNEQFF. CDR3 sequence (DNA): TGCGCCAGCAGCCAGTCAGCGGGGGGTATCTACAATGAGCAGTTCTTC.

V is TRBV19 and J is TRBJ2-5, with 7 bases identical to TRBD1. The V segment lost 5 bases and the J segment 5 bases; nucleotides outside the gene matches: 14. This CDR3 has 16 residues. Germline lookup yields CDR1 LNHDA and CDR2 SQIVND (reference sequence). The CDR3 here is CASSEQGVRVGETQYF. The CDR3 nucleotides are TGTGCCAGTAGTGAGCAGGGGGTCAGGGTTGGGGAGACCCAGTACTTC.

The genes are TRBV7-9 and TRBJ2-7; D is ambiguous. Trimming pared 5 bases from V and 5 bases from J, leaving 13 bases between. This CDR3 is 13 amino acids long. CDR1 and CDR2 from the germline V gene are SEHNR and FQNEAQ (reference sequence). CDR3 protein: CASSPTQENEQYF. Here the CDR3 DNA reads TGTGCCAGCAGCCCCACCCAAGAGAACGAGCAGTACTTC.

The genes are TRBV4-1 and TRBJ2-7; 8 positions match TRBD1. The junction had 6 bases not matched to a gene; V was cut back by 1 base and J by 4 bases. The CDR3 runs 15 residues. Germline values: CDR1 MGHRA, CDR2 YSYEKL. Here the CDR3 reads CASSQVGRGLYEQYF. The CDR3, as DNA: TGCGCCAGCAGCCAAGTGGGCAGGGGGCTATACGAGCAGTACTTC.

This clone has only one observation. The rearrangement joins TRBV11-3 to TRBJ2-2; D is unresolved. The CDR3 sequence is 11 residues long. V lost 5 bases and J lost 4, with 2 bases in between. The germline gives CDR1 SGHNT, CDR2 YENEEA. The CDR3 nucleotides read TGTGCCAGCAGCCGCACCGGGGAGCTGTTTTTT. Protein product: CASSRTGELFF.

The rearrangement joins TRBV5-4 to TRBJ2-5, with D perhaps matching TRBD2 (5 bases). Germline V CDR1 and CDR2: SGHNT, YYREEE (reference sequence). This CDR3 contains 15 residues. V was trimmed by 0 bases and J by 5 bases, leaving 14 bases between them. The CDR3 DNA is TGTGCCAGCAGCTTGGATCTGCTTAGGGAGGAGACCCAGTACTTC. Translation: CASSLDLLREETQYF.

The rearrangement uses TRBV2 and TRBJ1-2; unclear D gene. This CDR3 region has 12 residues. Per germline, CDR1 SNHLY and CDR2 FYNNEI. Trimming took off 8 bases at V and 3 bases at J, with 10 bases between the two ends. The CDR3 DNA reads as TGTGCCAGCCAAAAGGGAGACTATGGCTACACCTTC. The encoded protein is CASQKGDYGYTF.

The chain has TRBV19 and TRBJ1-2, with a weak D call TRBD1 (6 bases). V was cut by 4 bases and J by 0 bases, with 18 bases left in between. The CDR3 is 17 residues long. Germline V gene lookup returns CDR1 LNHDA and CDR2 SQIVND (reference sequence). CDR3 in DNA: TGTGCCAGTAGTAGACACAGGGCCCCCCGAGCTAACTATGGCTACACCTTC. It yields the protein CASSRHRAPRANYGYTF.